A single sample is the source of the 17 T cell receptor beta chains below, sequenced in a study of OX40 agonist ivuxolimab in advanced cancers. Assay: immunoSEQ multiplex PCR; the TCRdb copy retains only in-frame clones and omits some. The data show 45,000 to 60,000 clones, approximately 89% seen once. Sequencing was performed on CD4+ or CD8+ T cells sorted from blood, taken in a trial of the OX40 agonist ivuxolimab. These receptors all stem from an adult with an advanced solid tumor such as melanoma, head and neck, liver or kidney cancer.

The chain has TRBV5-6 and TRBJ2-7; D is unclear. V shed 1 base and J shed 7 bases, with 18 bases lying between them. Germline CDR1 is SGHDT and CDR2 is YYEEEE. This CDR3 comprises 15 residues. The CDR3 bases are TGTGCCAGCAGCTTGAGTTCAGGCCCTCTTTGGGAGCAGTACTTC. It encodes CASSLSSGPLWEQYF.

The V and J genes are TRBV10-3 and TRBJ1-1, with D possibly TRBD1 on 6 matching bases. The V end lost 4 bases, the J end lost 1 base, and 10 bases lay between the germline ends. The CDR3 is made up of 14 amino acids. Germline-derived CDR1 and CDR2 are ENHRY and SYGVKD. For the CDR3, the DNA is TGTGCCATCAGTGGGACAGTGCCGAACACTGAAGCTTTCTTT. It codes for CAISGTVPNTEAFF.

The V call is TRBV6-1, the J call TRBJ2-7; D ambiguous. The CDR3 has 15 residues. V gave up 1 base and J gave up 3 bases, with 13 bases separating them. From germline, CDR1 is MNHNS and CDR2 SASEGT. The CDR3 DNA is TGTGCCAGCAGTGAAGACTTAGGATCGCTCTACGAGCAGTACGTC. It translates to CASSEDLGSLYEQYV.

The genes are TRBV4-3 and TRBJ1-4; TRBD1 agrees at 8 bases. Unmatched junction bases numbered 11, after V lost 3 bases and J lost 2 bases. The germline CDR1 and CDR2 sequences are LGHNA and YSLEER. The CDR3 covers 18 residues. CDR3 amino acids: CASSHPAGTGHTNEKLFF. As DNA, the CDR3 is TGCGCCAGCAGCCATCCCGCCGGGACAGGACACACTAATGAAAAACTGTTTTTT.

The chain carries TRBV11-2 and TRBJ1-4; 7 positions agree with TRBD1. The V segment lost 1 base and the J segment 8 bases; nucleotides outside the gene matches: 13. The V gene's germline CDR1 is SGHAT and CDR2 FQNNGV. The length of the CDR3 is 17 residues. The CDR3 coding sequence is TGTGCCAGCAGCTTAGGGTTCGGGGGGCAGGGGGAAGAAAAACTGTTTTTT. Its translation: CASSLGFGGQGEEKLFF.

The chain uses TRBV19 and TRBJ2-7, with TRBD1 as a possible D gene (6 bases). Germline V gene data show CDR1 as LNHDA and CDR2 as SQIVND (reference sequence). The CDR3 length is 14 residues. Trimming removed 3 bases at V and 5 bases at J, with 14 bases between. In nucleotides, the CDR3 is TGTGCCAGTAGTATCCCGGGACAAGGGGACGAGCAGTACTTC. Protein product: CASSIPGQGDEQYF.

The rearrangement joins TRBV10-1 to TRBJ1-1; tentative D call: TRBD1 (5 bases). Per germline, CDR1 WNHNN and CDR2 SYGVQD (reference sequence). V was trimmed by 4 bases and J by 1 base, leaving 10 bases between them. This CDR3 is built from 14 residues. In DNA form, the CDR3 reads TGCGCCAGCAGTGGGGGGATGGAGAACACTGAAGCTTTCTTT. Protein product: CASSGGMENTEAFF.

The CDR3 reads CASNSGTGLDEQYF. In DNA form, the CDR3 reads TGTGCCAGCAATTCCGGGACAGGGCTCGACGAGCAGTACTTC. The chain links TRBV28 to TRBJ2-7; 9 bases match TRBD1. From germline, CDR1 is MDHEN and CDR2 SYDVKM. V lost 7 bases and J lost 5; bases outside the gene matches: 9. The CDR3 is made up of 14 amino acids.

The CDR3, as DNA: TGTGCCAGTAGTCAAATCGGGAGTCCCGCCGAAAAACTGTTTTTT. The encoded protein is CASSQIGSPAEKLFF. The gene calls are TRBV19 and TRBJ1-4; D ambiguous. This CDR3 is 15 amino acids long. Trimming left V 5 bases short and J 8 bases short, with 18 bases between. Per germline, CDR1 LNHDA and CDR2 SQIVND (reference sequence).

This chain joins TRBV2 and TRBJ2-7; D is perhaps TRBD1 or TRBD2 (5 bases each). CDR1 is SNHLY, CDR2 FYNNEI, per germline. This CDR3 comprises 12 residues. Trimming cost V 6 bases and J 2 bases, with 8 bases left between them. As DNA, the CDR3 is TGTGCCAGCAGCGGGGCTCCCTACGAGCAGTACGTC. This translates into CASSGAPYEQYV.

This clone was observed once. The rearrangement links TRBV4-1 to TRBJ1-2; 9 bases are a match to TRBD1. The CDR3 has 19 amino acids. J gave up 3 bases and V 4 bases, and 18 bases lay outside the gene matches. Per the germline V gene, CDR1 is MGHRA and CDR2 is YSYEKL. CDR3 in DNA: TGCGCCAGCAGCCCCCCAGGAGAACAGGGGGCCGGAGGCCACTATGGCTACACCTTC. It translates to CASSPPGEQGAGGHYGYTF.

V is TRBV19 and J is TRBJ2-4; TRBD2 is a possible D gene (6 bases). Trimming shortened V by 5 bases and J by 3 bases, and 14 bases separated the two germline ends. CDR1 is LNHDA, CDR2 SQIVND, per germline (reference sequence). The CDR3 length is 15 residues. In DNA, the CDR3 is TGTGCCAGTAGTTCCTTTAGCGGTTTCAAAAACATTCAGTACTTC. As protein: CASSSFSGFKNIQYF.

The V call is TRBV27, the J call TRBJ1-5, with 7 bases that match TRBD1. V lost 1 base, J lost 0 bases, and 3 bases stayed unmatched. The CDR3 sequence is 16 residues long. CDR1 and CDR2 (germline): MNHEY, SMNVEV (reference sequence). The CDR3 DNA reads TGTGCCAGCAGTTTATTGGGACAGAGTAGCAATCAGCCCCAGCATTTT. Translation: CASSLLGQSSNQPQHF.

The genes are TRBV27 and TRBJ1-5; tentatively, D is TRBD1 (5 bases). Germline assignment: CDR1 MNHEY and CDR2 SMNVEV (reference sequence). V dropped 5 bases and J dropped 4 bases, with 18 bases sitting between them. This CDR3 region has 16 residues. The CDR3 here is CASSPRGLRDNQPQHF. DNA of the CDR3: TGTGCCAGCAGTCCTAGGGGTTTAAGGGATAATCAGCCCCAGCATTTT.

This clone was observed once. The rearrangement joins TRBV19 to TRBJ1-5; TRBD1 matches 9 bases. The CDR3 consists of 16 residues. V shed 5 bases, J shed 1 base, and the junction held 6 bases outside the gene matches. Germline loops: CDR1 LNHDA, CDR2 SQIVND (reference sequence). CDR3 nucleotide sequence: TGTGCCAGTAGTTGGACAGGGGAAGTCAGCAATCAGCCCCAGCATTTT. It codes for CASSWTGEVSNQPQHF.

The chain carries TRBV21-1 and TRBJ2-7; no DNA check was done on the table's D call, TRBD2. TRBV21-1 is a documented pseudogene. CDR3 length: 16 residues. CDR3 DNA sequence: TGTGCCAGCAGCAAATCCCCCCCCCGTAGGAGGTGGGAGCAGTACTTC. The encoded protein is CASSKSPPRRRWEQYF.

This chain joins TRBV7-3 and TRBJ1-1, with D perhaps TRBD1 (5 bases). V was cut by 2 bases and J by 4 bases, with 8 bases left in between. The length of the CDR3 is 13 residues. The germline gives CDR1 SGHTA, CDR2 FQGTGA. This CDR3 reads CASSLGGGTEAFF. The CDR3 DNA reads TGTGCCAGCAGCTTAGGGGGAGGCACTGAAGCTTTCTTT.